One and the same sample provided the 13 T cell receptor beta chains below, sequenced in a study of monozygotic twins with inflammatory bowel disease. TCRdb reprocessed the 5' RACE reads; each CDR3 protein has one entry and no DNA is given. This sample's table reports 190,000 or so distinct CDR3 sequences. The sequencing sample was made of blood. These receptors all come from a human donor with ulcerative colitis or Crohn's disease, or a healthy co-twin of an affected twin (not recorded which).

The chain is built from TRBV5-4 and TRBJ2-3; the D call from TCRdb, TRBD2, cannot be confirmed without DNA. Germline lookup yields CDR1 SGHNT and CDR2 YYREEE (reference sequence). The CDR3 covers 15 residues. CDR3 protein: CTSSGLAVNTDTQYF.

The chain links TRBV6-1 to TRBJ1-2; TCRdb indicates TRBD1, and absent DNA this call remains unverified. The V gene's germline CDR1 is MNHNS and CDR2 SASEGT. This CDR3 is 15 amino acids long. The CDR3 here is CASSDRVWYNYGYTF.

CDR3 in amino acids: CASSLGGGLAVQETQYF. The V and J genes are TRBV7-9 and TRBJ2-5; TCRdb picks TRBD2, but there is no DNA to check that call. This CDR3 has 17 amino acids. CDR1 is SEHNR, CDR2 FQNEAQ, per germline (reference sequence).

The V call is TRBV12-3 or TRBV12-4, the J call TRBJ2-2; the D call of TRBD1 rests on TCRdb alone, since no DNA is present to check it. This CDR3 region has 18 residues. CDR3 in amino acids: CASSLDRGPVGSTGELFF.

This chain uses TRBV18 with TRBJ1-2; TCRdb lists TRBD1, though no DNA is available to test this call. Looked up from germline, CDR1 is KGHSH and CDR2 is LQKENI. CDR3 length: 14 amino acids. The CDR3 sequence: CASSPQGANYGYTF.

This chain uses TRBV5-1 with TRBJ2-3; TCRdb picks TRBD1, but there is no DNA to check that call. The CDR3 consists of 16 residues. Germline V gene data show CDR1 as SGHRS and CDR2 as YFSETQ. The CDR3 loop reads CASSYRTGGAMDTQYF.

This chain joins TRBV5-1 and TRBJ2-7; TCRdb proposes TRBD1, but this gene call is untestable without DNA. The CDR3 covers 14 residues. Germline assignment: CDR1 SGHRS and CDR2 YFSETQ. The CDR3: CASSLDTRVREQYF. The whole variable domain, remainder taken from reference TRBV5-1 and TRBJ2-7, is KAGVTQTPRYLIKTRGQQVTLSCSPISGHRSVSWYQQTPGQGLQFLFEYFSETQRNKGNFPGRFSGRQFSNSRSEMNVSTLELGDSALYLCASSLDTRVREQYFGPGTRLTVT.

This chain joins TRBV7-3 and TRBJ2-7; the TCRdb D gene call, TRBD1, has no DNA to confirm it. The germline V gene encodes CDR1 SGHTA and CDR2 FQGTGA. This CDR3 is 14 amino acids long. The CDR3 sequence: CASSRGDSSYEQYF.

This sequence joins TRBV12-3 or TRBV12-4 and TRBJ1-1; TCRdb names TRBD1, which stays unverified in the absence of DNA. CDR3 length: 15 amino acids. CDR3 in amino acids: CASSLGRSRNTEAFF.

The chain joins TRBV7-9 to TRBJ1-2. Germline-derived CDR1 and CDR2 are SEHNR and FQNEAQ (reference sequence). CDR3 length: 14 amino acids. The chain's CDR3 is CASSLGTAERGYTF.

The genes are TRBV14 and TRBJ1-4. Germline CDR1 reads SGHDN; CDR2 reads FVKESK. This CDR3 is built from 12 residues. The CDR3 sequence is CASSRFEEKLFF. Based on the CDR3 plus reference TRBV14 and TRBJ1-4, the full variable domain is EAGVTQFPSHSVIEKGQTVTLRCDPISGHDNLYWYRRVMGKEIKFLLHFVKESKQDESGMPNNRFLAERTGGTYSTLKVQPAELEDSGVYFCASSRFEEKLFFGSGTQLSVL.

The chain carries TRBV5-1 and TRBJ2-2. This CDR3 is built from 15 residues. Germline V CDR1 and CDR2: SGHRS, YFSETQ. The CDR3 region is CASSFTTIPTGELFF. Combining the CDR3 with reference TRBV5-1 and TRBJ2-2 gives the whole variable domain KAGVTQTPRYLIKTRGQQVTLSCSPISGHRSVSWYQQTPGQGLQFLFEYFSETQRNKGNFPGRFSGRQFSNSRSEMNVSTLELGDSALYLCASSFTTIPTGELFFGEGSRLTVL.

The chain recombines TRBV12-3 or TRBV12-4 with TRBJ2-7; TCRdb lists TRBD1, though no DNA is available to test this call. CDR3 size: 15 residues. CDR3 amino acids: CASRPSGASSYEQYF.